The clone carrying this T cell receptor beta chain was seen at least ten times. Deletions cut 4 bases from V and 6 bases from J, with 18 bases between. Germline V gives CDR1 SGHVS, CDR2 FQNEAQ. The length of the CDR3 is 15 residues. TCRdb reprocessed the 5' RACE reads with MiXCR, giving one entry per CDR3 protein. Of about 100,000 distinct CDR3 sequences listed, approximately 19% were seen once; the top ten hold about a fifth. These data come from a study of spatial heterogeneity in lung cancer. This sample's time point: blood at routine non-recurrence follow-up after resection. Sequenced here: PBMCs, sampled at follow-up. The chain is built from TRBV7-8 and TRBJ1-2, with D possibly TRBD1 on 5 matching bases. The source is a male donor with early-stage non-small cell lung cancer. The CDR3 protein is CASSYTILAGHGYTF. The CDR3 DNA reads as TGTGCCAGCAGCTACACAATCCTAGCGGGACATGGCTACACCTTC.